These T cell receptor beta chains were read from a single sample in a study of identical twins. From the 5' RACE reads, TCRdb called clonotypes with MiXCR, one entry per CDR3 protein. The profile shows about 1.7 million distinct CDR3 sequences, around 29% of them singletons. Sequencing used cord blood. These receptors came from a newborn girl in good health. Each CDR3 is given with its conserved first and last residue. The order of the fields is D gene, J gene, CDR3 length, V gene, clone size, CDR3 DNA, CDR3 protein. A D gene is named only where the DNA matches it firmly. Clone size, where shown, is once, few, many, or a class for clones that have expanded.

D: NA
J: TRBJ1-1
length: 14
V: TRBV6-6
size: NA
DNA: TGTGCCAGCAGCTTACGGGGCGAATACACTGAAGCTTTCTTT
CDR3: CASSLRGEYTEAFF

D: NA
J: TRBJ1-1
length: 13
V: TRBV7-9
size: NA
DNA: TGTGCCAGCAGCCCAGGACAGCAAACTGAAGCTTTCTTT
CDR3: CASSPGQQTEAFF

D: TRBD2
J: TRBJ2-3
length: 16
V: TRBV2
size: many
DNA: TGTGCCAGCAGTGAATTGACTAGCGGGAGCACAGATACGCAGTATTTT
CDR3: CASSELTSGSTDTQYF

D: NA
J: TRBJ1-1
length: 12
V: TRBV3-1
size: NA
DNA: TGTGCCAGCAGCCTGGCGGGGGGAGGAGCTTTCTTT
CDR3: CASSLAGGGAFF

D: NA
J: TRBJ2-7
length: 15
V: TRBV5-1
size: NA
DNA: TGCGCCAGCAGCTTGCAAGCGGTAGCCTACAATGAGCAGTACTTC
CDR3: CASSLQAVAYNEQYF

D: NA
J: TRBJ2-1
length: 16
V: TRBV7-2
size: NA
DNA: TGTGCCAGCAGCCCAGGGGTCTTCACCGCCTACAATGAGCAGTTCTTC
CDR3: CASSPGVFTAYNEQFF

D: NA
J: TRBJ2-3
length: 14
V: TRBV3-1
size: few
DNA: TGTGCCAGCAGCCGACGGACGGAGGCAGATACGCAGTATTTT
CDR3: CASSRRTEADTQYF

D: NA
J: TRBJ2-7
length: 12
V: TRBV29-1
size: NA
DNA: TGCAGCGTTGCACGGGGCAACTACGAGCAGTACTTC
CDR3: CSVARGNYEQYF

D: NA
J: TRBJ2-4
length: 15
V: TRBV27
size: NA
DNA: TGTGCCAGCAGTTTCGGAGTTCAGGGAGGAAACACTCAGTACTTC
CDR3: CASSFGVQGGNTQYF

D: NA
J: TRBJ1-4
length: 13
V: TRBV5-1
size: many
DNA: TGCGCCAGCAGCTTGGACAATAATGAAAAACTGTTTTTT
CDR3: CASSLDNNEKLFF

D: NA
J: TRBJ2-7
length: 16
V: TRBV5-1
size: few
DNA: TGCGCCAGCAGCTTTTTGTCCGGACAGATCTCCTACGAGCAGTACTTC
CDR3: CASSFLSGQISYEQYF

D: NA
J: TRBJ1-2
length: 16
V: TRBV4-2
size: many
DNA: TGTGCCAGCAGCCACGGGGAAAGAGGGCGGGGGTATGGCTACACCTTC
CDR3: CASSHGERGRGYGYTF

D: NA
J: TRBJ2-1
length: 15
V: TRBV2
size: NA
DNA: TGTGCCAGCAGTGAAACGGGACTCGGATACAATGAGCAGTTCTTC
CDR3: CASSETGLGYNEQFF

D: NA
J: TRBJ2-7
length: 14
V: TRBV18
size: few
DNA: TGTGCCAGCTCACCGGCCGACAGTGGATACGAGCAGTACTTC
CDR3: CASSPADSGYEQYF

D: NA
J: TRBJ2-4
length: 14
V: TRBV13
size: few
DNA: TGTGCCAGCAGCTTATTTCTAGCCAAAAACATTCAGTACTTC
CDR3: CASSLFLAKNIQYF

D: NA
J: TRBJ2-5
length: 15
V: TRBV5-1
size: NA
DNA: TGCGCCAGCAGCTCCAAGCTAACGAGCCAAGAGACCCAGTACTTC
CDR3: CASSSKLTSQETQYF

D: NA
J: TRBJ1-1
length: 15
V: TRBV11-2
size: few
DNA: TGTGCCAGCAGCTTAACTAGGCAGATGAACACTGAAGCTTTCTTT
CDR3: CASSLTRQMNTEAFF

D: NA
J: TRBJ2-4
length: 11
V: TRBV20-1
size: NA
DNA: TGCAGTGCTACGTTCCAAAACATTCAGTACTTC
CDR3: CSATFQNIQYF

D: NA
J: TRBJ2-7
length: 14
V: TRBV12-3/TRBV12-4
size: many
DNA: TGTGCCAGCAGGTCCGGACGGGATTTGGGCGAGCAGTACTTC
CDR3: CASRSGRDLGEQYF

D: TRBD2
J: TRBJ2-5
length: 15
V: TRBV7-2
size: NA
DNA: TGTGCCAGCAGCCCCACCGGGGGGGGTTCAGGGACCCAGTACTTC
CDR3: CASSPTGGGSGTQYF

D: NA
J: TRBJ2-3
length: 18
V: TRBV4-1
size: few
DNA: TGCGCCAGCAGCCAAGACCCGTTTAGCGGATTAGGGACAGATACGCAGTATTTT
CDR3: CASSQDPFSGLGTDTQYF

D: NA
J: TRBJ2-7
length: 15
V: TRBV6-5
size: few
DNA: TGTGCCAGCAGTTACGCAGGGCAGGGATCCTACGAGCAGTACTTC
CDR3: CASSYAGQGSYEQYF

D: NA
J: TRBJ2-7
length: 12
V: TRBV12-3/TRBV12-4
size: NA
DNA: TGTGCCAGCAGTCCCGGTCGGGGCCAGCAGTACTTC
CDR3: CASSPGRGQQYF

D: TRBD2
J: TRBJ2-7
length: 15
V: TRBV20-1
size: few
DNA: TGCAGTGCTAGAGTGTCTAGCGGGGCCTACTACGAGCAGTACTTC
CDR3: CSARVSSGAYYEQYF

D: NA
J: TRBJ2-5
length: 12
V: TRBV6-5
size: NA
DNA: TGTGCCAGCAAGGCAGCGAAAGAGACCCAGTACTTC
CDR3: CASKAAKETQYF

D: TRBD1
J: TRBJ2-5
length: 12
V: TRBV6-5
size: NA
DNA: TGTGCCAGCAGTTATGGTCCGGGACAGCAGTACTTC
CDR3: CASSYGPGQQYF

D: NA
J: TRBJ2-3
length: 15
V: TRBV14
size: once
DNA: TGTGCCGGCAGCCAAGATCTGCCCCGGCCAGATACGCAGTATTTT
CDR3: CAGSQDLPRPDTQYF

D: TRBD2
J: TRBJ2-3
length: 15
V: TRBV4-2
size: few
DNA: TGTGCCAGCAGCCTGGGGAGCGGGGGCCTCGATACGCAGTATTTT
CDR3: CASSLGSGGLDTQYF

D: TRBD1
J: TRBJ1-2
length: 16
V: TRBV29-1
size: NA
DNA: TGCAGCGTTTACGGGACAGGGGGCGAGGTCCCTCATGGCTACACCTTC
CDR3: CSVYGTGGEVPHGYTF

D: NA
J: TRBJ2-1
length: 14
V: TRBV7-2
size: NA
DNA: TGTGCCAGCAGCCCTTCTCATGGGGGAAATGAGCAGTTCTTC
CDR3: CASSPSHGGNEQFF

D: TRBD2
J: TRBJ2-7
length: 16
V: TRBV3-1
size: NA
DNA: TGTGCCAGCAGCCAAGTCCGTTTAGCGGGACGGGACGAGCAGTACTTC
CDR3: CASSQVRLAGRDEQYF

D: TRBD1
J: TRBJ2-7
length: 15
V: TRBV28
size: NA
DNA: TGTGCCAGCAGTTTTGTAGGGACAGGCTCCTACGAGCAGTACTTC
CDR3: CASSFVGTGSYEQYF

D: TRBD1
J: TRBJ1-2
length: 16
V: TRBV6-5
size: NA
DNA: TGTGCCAGCAGTTACTACACCGGGACAGGGCGCTATGGCTACACCTTC
CDR3: CASSYYTGTGRYGYTF

D: TRBD1
J: TRBJ2-7
length: 15
V: TRBV27
size: NA
DNA: TGTGCCAGCAGCCATCCCGGGACAGGGTCCTACGAGCAGTACTTC
CDR3: CASSHPGTGSYEQYF

D: NA
J: TRBJ2-5
length: 14
V: TRBV18
size: NA
DNA: TGTGCCAGCTCACCCCGACTGCAGCAAGAGACCCAGTACTTC
CDR3: CASSPRLQQETQYF

D: NA
J: TRBJ2-1
length: 15
V: TRBV28
size: many
DNA: TGTGCCAGCAGTTTACCACTGAGCTCCTACAATGAGCAGTTCTTC
CDR3: CASSLPLSSYNEQFF

D: NA
J: TRBJ2-7
length: 14
V: TRBV5-6
size: few
DNA: TGTGCCAGCAGCTCCCTAGGGGGGTTTAACGAGCAGTACTTC
CDR3: CASSSLGGFNEQYF

D: TRBD2
J: TRBJ2-7
length: 17
V: TRBV28
size: many
DNA: TGTGCCAGCAGTTTCCCCTTGACCGGGACTACCACCTACGAGCAGTACTTC
CDR3: CASSFPLTGTTTYEQYF

D: TRBD1
J: TRBJ1-2
length: 14
V: TRBV24-1
size: NA
DNA: TGTGCCACCAGTGATGGGACAGGGGGTGAGGGCTACACCTTC
CDR3: CATSDGTGGEGYTF

D: NA
J: TRBJ1-1
length: 15
V: TRBV5-1
size: NA
DNA: TGCGCCAGCAGCTTGTATCCCCAGGAGAACACTGAAGCTTCCTTT
CDR3: CASSLYPQENTEASF

D: NA
J: TRBJ1-1
length: 12
V: TRBV29-1
size: NA
DNA: TGCAGCGCCATTTGGAAGAACACTGAAGCTTTCTTT
CDR3: CSAIWKNTEAFF

D: NA
J: TRBJ2-7
length: 13
V: TRBV7-2
size: many
DNA: TGTGCCAGCAGTTCCGGCCCTCTCTACGAGCAGTACTTC
CDR3: CASSSGPLYEQYF